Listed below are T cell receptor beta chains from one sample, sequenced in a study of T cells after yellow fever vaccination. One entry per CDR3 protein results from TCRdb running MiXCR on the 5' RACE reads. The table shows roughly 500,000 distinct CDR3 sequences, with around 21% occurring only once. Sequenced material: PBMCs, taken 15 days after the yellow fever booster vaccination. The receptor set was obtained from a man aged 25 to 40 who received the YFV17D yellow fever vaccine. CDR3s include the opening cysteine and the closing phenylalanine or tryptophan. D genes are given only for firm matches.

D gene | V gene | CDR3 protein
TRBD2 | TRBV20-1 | CSARPLAGVGGEQYF
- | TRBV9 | CASRQAFNTGELFF
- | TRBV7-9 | CASSLASQGEQYF
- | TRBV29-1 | CSVELQAGNDYEQYF
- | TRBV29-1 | CSVEEGGNGGASTDTQYF
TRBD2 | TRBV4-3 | CASSQGTSGRGRETQYF
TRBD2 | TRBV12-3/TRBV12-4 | CASSLSLTSGSTF
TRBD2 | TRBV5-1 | CASSLSGSSYEQYF
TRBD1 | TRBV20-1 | CSATTGRNGYTF
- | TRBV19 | CATAGTPSYEQYF
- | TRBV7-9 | CASSLGDRNTEAFF
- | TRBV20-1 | CSAPDSSPTDTQYF
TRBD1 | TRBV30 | CAWSSPRGLTDTQYF
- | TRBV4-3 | CASSQEMWVDEQYF
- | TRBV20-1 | CSAQRQSMNTEAFF
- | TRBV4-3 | CASSQASQPREKLFF
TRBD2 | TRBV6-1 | CASSELAGDYNEQFF
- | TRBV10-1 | CASSEGTIRTGELFF
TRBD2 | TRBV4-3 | CASSQDRGPGGVYNEQFF
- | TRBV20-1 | CSAREDRRTIQFF
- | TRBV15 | CATSRGGTEQFF
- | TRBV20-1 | CSASSGRVHQPQHF
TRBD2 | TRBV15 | CATSTSAGGHNEQFF
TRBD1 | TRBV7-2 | CASSRDRVAETQYF
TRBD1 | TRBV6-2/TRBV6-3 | CASSYGTGPYEQYF
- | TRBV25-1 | CASSDFRRNTIYF
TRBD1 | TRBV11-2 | CASSLWTGDTGELFF
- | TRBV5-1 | CASSLDDRSYNEQFF
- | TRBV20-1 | CSASQVAKNIQYF
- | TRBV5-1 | CASSLATQTINEQFF
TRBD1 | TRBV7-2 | CASSWTGQTYEQYF
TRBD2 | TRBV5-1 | CASSLEAGGDNEQFF
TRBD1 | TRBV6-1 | CASSLGTGSYEQYF
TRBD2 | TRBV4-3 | CASSQQLAGGPRLGELFF
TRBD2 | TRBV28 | CASNSGTKDPHSHF
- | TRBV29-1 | CSVGGSGTEAFF
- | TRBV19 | CASTWTALNTGELFF
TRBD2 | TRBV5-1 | CASAQGRGGTDTQYF
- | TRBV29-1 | CGAANTGELFF
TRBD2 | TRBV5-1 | CASSKGLARDYEQYF
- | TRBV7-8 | CASSLLANPTDTQYF
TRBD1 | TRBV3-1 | CASSQVHRTGGNEQFF
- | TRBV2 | CASSDRLTYEQYF
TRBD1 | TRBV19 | CASSYLDRVGETQYF
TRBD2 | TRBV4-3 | CASSRLAGDYNNEQFF
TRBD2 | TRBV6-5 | CASSYPRGSERDYTGELFF
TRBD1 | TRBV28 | CASSLGFRTGNLLEQYF
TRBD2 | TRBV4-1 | CASSQLGTSGPYEQYF
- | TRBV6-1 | CASRDRINEKLFF
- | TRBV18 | CASSRTEQETQYF
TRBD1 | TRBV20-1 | CSARLDRGRRTNEKLFF